This T cell receptor (beta chain) is from a study of beta chain features in type 1 diabetes. Sequencing targeted expressed TCRB transcripts, as all isolated RNA had been reverse transcribed. Clones were read by immunoSEQ multiplex PCR, and TCRdb kept only the in-frame ones, dropping some. The sample records 250,000 to 300,000 clones, around 7.3% being singletons. Germline lookup yields CDR1 SGHNT and CDR2 YYREEE (reference sequence). CDR3 length equals 14 residues. The germline V and J ends were trimmed by 1 base and 1 base, with 6 bases remaining between them. The rearrangement joins TRBV5-4 to TRBJ1-3; D ambiguous. The receptor was isolated from a woman aged 18-29 years in good health. Sequenced material: central memory CD4+ T cells from blood. The CDR3 here is CASSLLNSGNTIYF. DNA for the CDR3: TGTGCCAGCAGCTTGTTGAATTCTGGAAACACCATATATTTT.